This section outlines one T cell receptor (beta chain) sequence together with its context. This entry is derived from a study of blood T cell repertoires in COVID-19. About the study: The United States, Italy and Spain provided the acute and convalescent COVID-19 samples. T cells, B-cell-depleted T cells, or PBMCs provided the cDNA or gDNA that served as material.

As processed by the authors: Scientists estimated how many nucleated cells there were by amplifying reference gene primers. Assay used: immunoSEQ multiplex PCR; TCRdb lists only in-frame clones, some missing. V, J and clone size are those of that table, while D and trimming were read from the DNA. There are around 60,000 clones in the sample; 80% to 95% occur only once, and around a tenth lies in the top ten. The sequencing sample was made of peripheral blood. This sequence originates from a woman over 75 with active COVID-19.

The CDR3, as DNA: TGTGCCAGCAGTTTAGGGGACTCTGGTGAGCAGTTCTTC. Protein product: CASSLGDSGEQFF. This chain links TRBV12-3 or TRBV12-4 with TRBJ2-1; the D gene is possibly TRBD2 (6 bases). V lost 1 base and J 9 bases, leaving 10 bases between the germline ends. This CDR3 comprises 13 residues.